The subject of this entry is one T cell receptor beta chain. In the original workflow: Amplification with reference gene primers provided the estimates of nucleated cell counts. Measured with immunoSEQ multiplex PCR; TCRdb has only the in-frame clones, and not every one. The DNA gave D and trimming, while V, J and clone size come from that table. Here the sample spans approximately 490,000 clones, 70% to 90% being singletons. Participants, about 18 to 90 years old, spanned 25 or so US areas. Cohort assignment relied on participant-reported clinical history. The entry originates in a study of blood T cell repertoires in COVID-19. About the research overall: The cDNA or gDNA used as material had been derived from T cells, B-cell-depleted T cells, or PBMCs.

The sample taken for sequencing was PBMCs or T cells enriched from blood (not recorded which). The origin of this receptor is a woman aged 55-70 years who had recovered from COVID-19.

The CDR3 region is CASSHWTALIGDTQYF. The CDR3 DNA sequence: TGTGCCAGCAGTCACTGGACAGCCCTAATAGGAGATACGCAGTATTTT. The rearrangement joins TRBV2 to TRBJ2-3, with D possibly being TRBD1 (6 bases). With 5 bases removed from V and 5 bases from J, the gap between germline ends came to 20 bases. The germline V gene encodes CDR1 SNHLY and CDR2 FYNNEI. This CDR3 spans 16 amino acids.